This T cell receptor beta chain derives from a study of shared clonotypes between healthy human individuals. Study overall: Two women and three men aged 18 to 49 served as donors. Plates per donor: three CD4 naive, three CD4 memory, two CD8 naive, one CD8 memory. Findings and caveats of the study: The study generally estimated greater richness for naive than memory subsets.

This table comes from immunoSEQ multiplex PCR, and its TCRdb copy is limited to in-frame clones, with some not included. The sample consists of about 2 million clones, about 95% of them appearing once. To note about this clone: The antigen is undetermined.

The CDR3 length is 15 residues. CDR1 is SGHVS, CDR2 FQNEAQ, per germline. Trimming stripped 1 base from V and 6 bases from J, with 13 bases between. Terminally differentiated effector memory CD45RA+ cells were excluded by CCR7 positive selection of CD45RO-negative cells. The study drew all its donors from Caucasian adults living in Nashville, Tennessee. This chain joins TRBV7-8 and TRBJ2-1; possibly TRBD1 or TRBD2 for D (6 bases each). The specimen sequenced was naive CD8+ T cells sorted from blood. The clonotype comes from a man between 18 and 35 years old in good health. In DNA, the CDR3 is TGTGCCAGCAGCTTAGGAGGGGGGTACGGCAATGAGCAGTTCTTC. Amino acids: CASSLGGGYGNEQFF.